These 16 T cell receptor beta chains came from one sample sequenced in a study of blood T cells in healthy people across ages. A second about 7 to 12 cycle PCR used barcoded and J-beta primers. TCRdb redid the calling of the 5' RACE reads with MiXCR, one entry per CDR3 protein. The sample has hundreds of thousands of distinct CDR3 sequences, roughly three fifths seen once; the top ten hold roughly 26%. The sequencing sample was made of blood. These receptors all stem from a man in his forties or fifties in good health.

The V gene is TRBV3-1, the J gene TRBJ2-7, with D perhaps being TRBD1 or TRBD2 (6 bases each). With 4 bases removed from V and 2 bases from J, the gap between germline ends came to 12 bases. Germline V gene lookup returns CDR1 LGHDT and CDR2 YNNKEL (reference sequence). CDR3 length equals 14 residues. The CDR3 here is CASSRGDTPYEQYF. The CDR3 DNA reads TGTGCCAGCAGCCGGGGGGACACCCCCTACGAGCAGTACTTC.

This chain uses TRBV6-6 with TRBJ2-7, with 10 nucleotides matching TRBD2. Trimming removed 5 bases from V and 2 bases from J; junction bases left unmatched: 9. This CDR3 has 16 amino acids. CDR1 is MNHNY, CDR2 SVGAGI, per germline (reference sequence). The chain's CDR3 is CASSHYSGRFPYEQYF. The CDR3 DNA reads TGTGCCAGCAGTCACTATAGCGGGAGGTTCCCCTACGAGCAGTACTTC.

CDR3 in amino acids: CANSLLSEIPGTGGKNEQFF. The DNA for the CDR3 is TGTGCCAACAGCCTTTTGTCGGAAATCCCCGGGACAGGGGGGAAAAATGAGCAGTTCTTC. The rearrangement uses TRBV27 and TRBJ2-1, with 11 bases aligning to TRBD1. CDR3 length equals 20 residues. CDR1 is MNHEY, CDR2 SMNVEV, per germline (reference sequence). Trimming at V came to 10 bases and at J to 7 bases, leaving 27 bases not matched to a gene.

In regard to this clonotype: At one boundary the junction diverges from the germline segment, which might be a read error. The V call is TRBV27, the J call TRBJ2-1, with 8 bases matching TRBD2. This CDR3 comprises 17 residues. The germline V gene has CDR1 MNHEY and CDR2 SMNVEV (reference sequence). Written as DNA, the CDR3 is TGTGCCAGCAGTTTACGATCGGGACTAGGTTACCACAATGGGCAGTTCTTC. Its translation: CASSLRSGLGYHNGQFF.

This clonotype has just a few counts. The gene calls are TRBV5-6 and TRBJ2-5, with 9 bases that match TRBD1. V shed 2 bases and J 4 bases; nucleotides not matched to a gene: 6. The CDR3 extends over 15 amino acids. In germline, CDR1 is SGHDT, CDR2 YYEEEE. The CDR3 bases are TGTGCCAGCAGCTTTAAGACAGGGGGAACAGAGACCCAGTACTTC. Translation: CASSFKTGGTETQYF.

CDR3 bases: TGCAGCGTTGAAAGCGGTCAGGCGGGCACTGAAGCTTTCTTT. It specifies CSVESGQAGTEAFF. J is TRBJ1-1 and V is TRBV29-1; no reliable D call. Germline CDR1 is SQVTM and CDR2 is ANQGSEA. CDR3 size: 14 residues. Trimming stripped 2 bases from V and 4 bases from J, with 14 bases between. The whole variable domain, filled in from reference TRBV29-1 and TRBJ1-1, reads SAVISQKPSRDICQRGTSLTIQCQVDSQVTMMFWYRQQPGQSLTLIATANQGSEATYESGFVIDKFPISRPNLTFSTLTVSNMSPEDSSIYLCSVESGQAGTEAFFGQGTRLTVV.

The V gene is TRBV20-1, the J gene TRBJ2-7; no firm D call. This CDR3 comprises 12 residues. CDR1 is DFQATT and CDR2 is SNEGSKA in the germline V gene (reference sequence). V lost 3 bases and J lost 2, with 8 bases in between. The CDR3 bases are TGCAGTGCTAGTCCCCGAACCTACGAGCAGTACTTC. Protein product: CSASPRTYEQYF.

This clonotype was detected only a few times. V usage is TRBV6-1 and J usage is TRBJ1-2, with a tentative D call TRBD1 (5 bases). The CDR3 loop spans 15 amino acids. V gave up 7 bases and J gave up 5 bases, with 20 bases separating them. Germline values: CDR1 MNHNS, CDR2 SASEGT. As DNA, the CDR3 is TGTGCCAGCACCCTGGGGCTCGGGAGTTCGTATGGCTACACCTTC. This translates into CASTLGLGSSYGYTF.

CDR3 coding DNA: TGTGCCAGCAGCTTAGCAAGGGTGAACACTGAAGCTTTCTTT. Amino acid sequence: CASSLARVNTEAFF. This chain links TRBV7-2 with TRBJ1-1; D unresolved. The CDR3 is made up of 14 amino acids. Germline values: CDR1 SGHTA, CDR2 FQGNSA. Deletions cut 0 bases from V and 0 bases from J, with 5 bases between.

This chain uses TRBV28 with TRBJ1-2; no clear D. This CDR3 comprises 12 residues. The V gene's germline CDR1 is MDHEN and CDR2 SYDVKM. V gave up 8 bases and J gave up 8 bases, with 15 bases separating them. CDR3 sequence (DNA): TGTGCCAGCCGATCCGGCGTTATGGGCTACACCTTC. It specifies CASRSGVMGYTF.

J is TRBJ2-7 and V is TRBV20-1; D gene uncertain. CDR1 is DFQATT, CDR2 SNEGSKA, per germline (reference sequence). CDR3 length: 14 amino acids. Trimming left V 6 bases short and J 1 base short, with 16 bases between. The chain's CDR3 is CSASRDPGSYEQYF. The CDR3 nucleotides are TGCAGTGCCTCTAGGGATCCTGGATCCTACGAGCAGTACTTC.

The chain couples TRBV29-1 to TRBJ2-3, with a tentative D call TRBD2 (5 bases). CDR3 size: 14 residues. Germline V gives CDR1 SQVTM, CDR2 ANQGSEA. With 5 bases removed from V and 0 bases from J, the gap between germline ends came to 12 bases. The CDR3 loop is CSVRGFTSTDTQYF. The CDR3 bases are TGCAGCGTTAGAGGGTTTACTAGCACAGATACGCAGTATTTT.

Only a few counts were recorded for this clonotype. V gene TRBV15 combines with J gene TRBJ2-5, with 7 bases that match TRBD1. Per the germline V gene, CDR1 is LNHNV and CDR2 is YYDKDF (reference sequence). The CDR3 spans 15 residues. Unmatched junction bases numbered 4, after V lost 0 bases and J lost 3 bases. The CDR3 loop is CATSRDRQGEETQYF. The DNA for the CDR3 is TGTGCCACCAGCAGAGATCGACAGGGAGAAGAGACCCAGTACTTC.

Ten or more counts support this clonotype. The J gene is TRBJ2-3, the V gene TRBV5-1, with no clear D. Trimming stripped 0 bases from V and 2 bases from J, with 10 bases between. Germline V gene lookup returns CDR1 SGHRS and CDR2 YFSETQ. CDR3 length equals 15 residues. The DNA of the CDR3 is TGCGCCAGCAGCTTGGAGGGTCCGGACACAGATACGCAGTATTTT. It translates to CASSLEGPDTDTQYF.

The chain couples TRBV10-3 to TRBJ2-7; a possible D gene is TRBD1 (6 bases). The ends were cut back, 4 bases at V and 1 base at J, with 11 bases in the middle. Germline-derived CDR1 and CDR2 are ENHRY and SYGVKD. CDR3 length: 14 amino acids. Written as DNA, the CDR3 is TGTGCCATCAGTGCCGGACAGCCATCCTACGAGCAGTACTTC. Amino acids: CAISAGQPSYEQYF.

The genes are TRBV29-1 and TRBJ1-2; weak D call: TRBD1 (6 bases). The germline CDR1 and CDR2 sequences are SQVTM and ANQGSEA. V lost 6 bases, J lost 4 bases, and 21 bases lay in between. This CDR3 is built from 15 residues. The CDR3 DNA sequence: TGCAGCGTGGGGGGGCGGACAGATTTAGGCTATGGCTACACCTTC. This codes for CSVGGRTDLGYGYTF.